One and the same sample provided the 20 T cell receptor beta chains below, sequenced in a study of early T cells in non-severe SARS-CoV-2 infection. TCRdb passed the 5' RACE reads through MiXCR, listing each CDR3 protein once. The data show about 35,000 distinct CDR3 sequences, over 5% seen once. Material: whole blood. Receptors were obtained from an adult who was a healthcare worker with PCR-confirmed SARS-CoV-2 infection or an uninfected control (not recorded which).

This clonotype was observed a few times. This rearrangement joins TRBV4-3 to TRBJ1-5; D unresolved. V lost 0 bases to trimming and J lost 10 bases, with 10 bases between them. This CDR3 region has 13 residues. Germline V gene sequence: CDR1 LGHNA, CDR2 YSLEER. This CDR3 reads CASSQDITDPQHF. Here the CDR3 DNA reads TGCGCCAGCAGCCAAGATATAACAGACCCCCAGCATTTT.

In its sample, this clonotype was seen many times. This chain joins TRBV28 and TRBJ2-3; 7 bases are a match to TRBD2. After removal of 7 bases from V and 3 bases from J, the junction contained 10 bases not matched to a gene. This CDR3 is 15 amino acids long. From germline, CDR1 is MDHEN and CDR2 SYDVKM. The CDR3 sequence is CASTKGGSGTDTQYF. CDR3 bases: TGTGCCAGCACCAAGGGAGGGTCGGGGACAGATACGCAGTATTTT.

This clonotype was detected many times. The chain employs TRBV19 and TRBJ1-5, with D possibly matching TRBD1 (6 bases). In germline, CDR1 is LNHDA, CDR2 SQIVND (reference sequence). V was trimmed by 6 bases and J by 0 bases, leaving 18 bases between them. The CDR3 contains 17 residues. CDR3 protein: CASSDRLRKYSNQPQHF. Written as DNA, the CDR3 is TGTGCCAGTAGCGACAGGCTACGGAAGTATAGCAATCAGCCCCAGCATTTT.

This clonotype was counted a few times. The V gene is TRBV2, the J gene TRBJ2-3, with TRBD1 identical over 9 bases. The germline V gene has CDR1 SNHLY and CDR2 FYNNEI. J gave up 2 bases and V 7 bases, and 10 bases lay outside the gene matches. This CDR3 is 16 amino acids long. The CDR3 region has the DNA TGTGCCAGCAATCCCGGACAGGGGACAAACACAGATACGCAGTATTTT. This translates into CASNPGQGTNTDTQYF.

This clonotype showed up many times. The rearrangement joins TRBV28 to TRBJ1-2; 7 bases align to TRBD1. Trimming removed 7 bases from V and 1 base from J; junction bases left unmatched: 9. Germline V gene lookup returns CDR1 MDHEN and CDR2 SYDVKM. There are 15 residues in the CDR3. CDR3 DNA: TGTGCCAGCACCGGATCGGACAGGATTAACTATGGCTACACCTTC. Amino acids: CASTGSDRINYGYTF.

This clonotype was seen at least ten times. This chain connects TRBV7-2 to TRBJ2-7; a weak D match, TRBD1 (6 bases). CDR3 length: 15 amino acids. V was trimmed by 1 base and J by 1 base, leaving 11 bases between them. Germline V gene sequence: CDR1 SGHTA, CDR2 FQGNSA. Written as DNA, the CDR3 is TGTGCCAGCAGCTTAGACCAGGGGAAGTCCTACGAGCAGTACTTC. It translates to CASSLDQGKSYEQYF.

A few counts support this clonotype. V is TRBV2 and J is TRBJ2-6; D is possibly TRBD1 (5 bases). CDR3 length equals 13 residues. Trimming removed 7 bases at V and 2 bases at J, with 6 bases between. Germline CDR1 reads SNHLY; CDR2 reads FYNNEI. CDR3 coding DNA: TGTGCCAGCAAAGGGGCTGGGGCCAACGTCCTGACTTTC. Amino acid sequence: CASKGAGANVLTF.

There are many counts of this clonotype. The V gene is TRBV6-2 or TRBV6-3, the J gene TRBJ2-5; possible D gene TRBD1, 6 bases. Deletions cut 2 bases from V and 3 bases from J, with 10 bases between. The CDR3 has 14 residues. Looked up from germline, CDR1 is MNHEY and CDR2 is SVGEGT. The CDR3 reads CASSYLTGKETQYF. The CDR3 DNA reads as TGTGCCAGCAGTTACCTGACAGGAAAAGAGACCCAGTACTTC.

This clonotype has a count of ten or more. This chain links TRBV30 with TRBJ2-1, with TRBD1 matching 9 bases. Trimming at V came to 0 bases and at J to 7 bases, leaving 7 bases not matched to a gene. The CDR3 runs to 15 residues. Germline V gives CDR1 GTSNPN, CDR2 SVGIG (reference sequence). The chain's CDR3 is CAWSVGTGKGNEQFF. Here the CDR3 DNA reads TGTGCCTGGAGTGTTGGGACAGGGAAGGGAAATGAGCAGTTCTTC.

This clonotype was seen at least ten times. The chain combines TRBV7-2 with TRBJ1-1; D is uncertain. The germline CDR1 and CDR2 sequences are SGHTA and FQGNSA. Trimming cost V 3 bases and J 4 bases, with 6 bases left between them. The CDR3 is 12 residues long. The CDR3 nucleotides are TGTGCCAGCAGCTTTTTCGGCACTGAAGCTTTCTTT. Its protein is CASSFFGTEAFF.

At least ten counts were recorded for this clonotype. The rearrangement links TRBV6-2 or TRBV6-3 to TRBJ2-2, with TRBD1 matching 10 bases. There are 16 residues in the CDR3. Per germline, CDR1 MNHEY and CDR2 SVGEGT. With V trimmed by 5 bases and J by 5 bases, 8 bases remained unmatched. In nucleotides, the CDR3 is TGTGCCAGCAGTCCCCCGACAGGGGGCCTAACCGGGGAGCTGTTTTTT. Translation gives CASSPPTGGLTGELFF.

This clonotype was observed a few times. The V gene is TRBV18, the J gene TRBJ2-3; TRBD1 matches at 8 bases. The CDR3 is 16 residues long. Germline V gene lookup returns CDR1 KGHSH and CDR2 LQKENI. V shed 1 base, J shed 3 bases, and the junction held 6 bases outside the gene matches. The CDR3 reads CASSPRGQGATDTQYF. The CDR3 nucleotides are TGTGCCAGCTCACCACGAGGACAGGGTGCAACAGATACGCAGTATTTT.

This clonotype was observed many times. The chain is built from TRBV29-1 and TRBJ1-1; D might be TRBD1 (5 bases). Germline V gene data show CDR1 as SQVTM and CDR2 as ANQGSEA. V lost 2 bases to trimming and J lost 5 bases, with 9 bases between them. The CDR3 extends over 12 amino acids. This chain's CDR3 is CSVEQGRTEAFF. Here the CDR3 DNA reads TGCAGCGTTGAACAGGGACGAACTGAAGCTTTCTTT.

This clonotype showed up just a few times. CDR3 region: CSVVQGEGFPQHF. In nucleotides, the CDR3 is TGCAGCGTTGTACAGGGAGAAGGGTTTCCCCAGCATTTT. The chain couples TRBV29-1 to TRBJ1-5; possible D gene TRBD1, 6 bases. This CDR3 region has 13 residues. Germline CDR1 is SQVTM and CDR2 is ANQGSEA. Trimming took off 4 bases at V and 10 bases at J, with 17 bases between the two ends.

This clonotype was seen ten or more times. The CDR3 region has the DNA TGTGCCAGCAGCTTGGGGACTAGCTACGAGCAGTACTTC. It codes for CASSLGTSYEQYF. The V and J genes are TRBV11-2 and TRBJ2-7, with 8 bases lining up with TRBD2. The J segment lost 3 bases and the V segment lost 3 bases, leaving 1 base of the junction unmatched. There are 13 residues in the CDR3. The germline gives CDR1 SGHAT, CDR2 FQNNGV.

This clonotype was observed a handful of times. The chain employs TRBV20-1 and TRBJ2-1; 8 bases map to TRBD2. CDR1 is DFQATT and CDR2 is SNEGSKA in the germline V gene (reference sequence). V trimming: 4 bases; J trimming: 2 bases; junction bases outside the gene matches: 1. The CDR3 spans 13 residues. CDR3 DNA: TGCAGTGCTATGCGGGGGGCCTACAATGAGCAGTTCTTC. It is translated as CSAMRGAYNEQFF.

This clonotype was observed many times. The rearrangement links TRBV7-6 to TRBJ2-4; weak D call: TRBD2 (6 bases). Germline loops: CDR1 SGHVS, CDR2 FNYEAQ. V was pared by 1 base and J by 8 bases, with 12 bases between. The CDR3 contains 14 residues. CDR3 loop: CASSLVLGGDIQYF. CDR3 nucleotides: TGTGCCAGCAGCTTAGTATTGGGCGGGGACATTCAGTACTTC.

This clonotype was counted many times. The chain combines TRBV5-4 with TRBJ2-3, with 7 bases that match TRBD1. Germline V gives CDR1 SGHNT, CDR2 YYREEE (reference sequence). CDR3 length: 16 residues. J was trimmed by 3 bases and V by 4 bases; bases with no gene match: 11. CDR3 sequence: CASSKETGIRTDTQYF. As DNA, the CDR3 is TGTGCCAGCAGCAAGGAGACAGGGATTAGGACAGATACGCAGTATTTT. Supplemented by reference TRBV5-4 and TRBJ2-3, the full variable domain reads ETGVTQSPTHLIKTRGQQVTLRCSSQSGHNTVSWYQQALGQGPQFIFQYYREEENGRGNFPPRFSGLQFPNYSSELNVNALELDDSALYLCASSKETGIRTDTQYFGPGTRLTVL.

This clonotype has ten or more counts. The DNA for the CDR3 is TGTGCCAGCAGCCTTTACCAGGGTTGGAATGAGCAGTTCTTC. Residues: CASSLYQGWNEQFF. The V and J genes are TRBV7-9 and TRBJ2-1, with D perhaps TRBD1 (5 bases). The CDR3 consists of 14 residues. Germline V lookup: CDR1 SEHNR, CDR2 FQNEAQ (reference sequence). V lost 5 bases to trimming and J lost 7 bases, with 15 bases between them.

This clonotype was found a few times. The chain carries TRBV7-9 and TRBJ2-3; D is unresolved. V was shortened by 0 bases and J by 4 bases, with 11 bases between the two germline ends. There are 15 residues in the CDR3. The germline gives CDR1 SEHNR, CDR2 FQNEAQ (reference sequence). The CDR3, as DNA: TGTGCCAGCAGCTTAGCGGCACTGCCTGCAGATACGCAGTATTTT. This gives the protein CASSLAALPADTQYF. Filled out from reference TRBV7-9 and TRBJ2-3, the complete variable domain reads DTGVSQNPRHKITKRGQNVTFRCDPISEHNRLYWYRQTLGQGPEFLTYFQNEAQLEKSRLLSDRFSAERPKGSFSTLEIQRTEQGDSAMYLCASSLAALPADTQYFGPGTRLTVL.